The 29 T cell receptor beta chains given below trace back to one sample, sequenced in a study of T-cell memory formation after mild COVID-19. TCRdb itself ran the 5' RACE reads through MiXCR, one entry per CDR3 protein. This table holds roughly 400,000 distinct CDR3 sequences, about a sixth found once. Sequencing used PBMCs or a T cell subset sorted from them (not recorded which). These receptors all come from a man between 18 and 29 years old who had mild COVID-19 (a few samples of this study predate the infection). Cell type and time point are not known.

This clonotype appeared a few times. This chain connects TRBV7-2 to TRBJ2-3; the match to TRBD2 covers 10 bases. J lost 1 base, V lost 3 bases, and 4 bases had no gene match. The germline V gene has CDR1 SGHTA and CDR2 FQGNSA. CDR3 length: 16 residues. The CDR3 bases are TGTGCCAGCAGCTTTGATACTAGCGGGGGCACAGATACGCAGTATTTT. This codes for CASSFDTSGGTDTQYF. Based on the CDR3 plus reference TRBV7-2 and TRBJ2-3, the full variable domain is GAGVSQSPSNKVTEKGKDVELRCDPISGHTALYWYRQSLGQGLEFLIYFQGNSAPDKSGLPSDRFSAERTGGSVSTLTIQRTQQEDSAVYLCASSFDTSGGTDTQYFGPGTRLTVL.

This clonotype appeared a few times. CDR3 bases: TGCGCCAGCAGTGGACAGAGATATAATTCACCCCTCCACTTT. The encoded protein is CASSGQRYNSPLHF. The V call is TRBV10-1, the J call TRBJ1-6; weak D call: TRBD1 (5 bases). V was clipped by 4 bases and J by 4 bases, with 8 bases between them. Germline CDR1 and CDR2: WNHNN and SYGVQD (reference sequence). The CDR3 contains 14 residues.

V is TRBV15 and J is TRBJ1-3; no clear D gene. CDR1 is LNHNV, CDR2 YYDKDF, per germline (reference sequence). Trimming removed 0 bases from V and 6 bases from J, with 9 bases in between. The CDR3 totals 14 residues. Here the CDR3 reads CATSREGSANTIYF. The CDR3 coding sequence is TGTGCCACCAGCAGAGAAGGGAGCGCAAACACCATATATTTT.

The CDR3 loop reads CASSPIPGQEFF. The DNA of the CDR3 is TGTGCCAGCAGCCCCATCCCCGGGCAGGAGTTCTTC. The chain carries TRBV6-5 and TRBJ2-1; D unresolved. Germline V CDR1 and CDR2: MNHEY, SVGAGI. This CDR3 spans 12 amino acids. The germline V and J ends were trimmed by 6 bases and 14 bases, with 17 bases remaining between them.

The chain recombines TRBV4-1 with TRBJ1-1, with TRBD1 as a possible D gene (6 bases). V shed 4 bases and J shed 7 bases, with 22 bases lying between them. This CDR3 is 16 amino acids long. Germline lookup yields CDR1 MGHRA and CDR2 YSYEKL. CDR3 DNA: TGCGCCAGCAGCCCCCCTCGCGGAGGGGGGTTTTTTGAAGCTTTCTTT. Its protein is CASSPPRGGGFFEAFF.

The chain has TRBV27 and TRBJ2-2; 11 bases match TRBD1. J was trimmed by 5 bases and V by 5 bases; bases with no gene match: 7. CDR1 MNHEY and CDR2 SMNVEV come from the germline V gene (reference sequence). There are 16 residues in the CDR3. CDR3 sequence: CASSRRDRGATGELFF. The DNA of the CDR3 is TGTGCCAGCAGTCGACGGGACAGGGGGGCGACCGGGGAGCTGTTTTTT.

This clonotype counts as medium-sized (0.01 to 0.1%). CDR3 residues: CASSQGSSPSGANVLTF. DNA for the CDR3: TGCGCCAGCAGCCAAGGGTCCAGCCCCTCTGGGGCCAACGTCCTGACTTTC. The chain has TRBV4-3 and TRBJ2-6; D is unresolved. CDR1 is LGHNA and CDR2 is YSLEER in the germline V gene. Trimming stripped 1 base from V and 0 bases from J, with 10 bases between. CDR3 size: 17 residues.

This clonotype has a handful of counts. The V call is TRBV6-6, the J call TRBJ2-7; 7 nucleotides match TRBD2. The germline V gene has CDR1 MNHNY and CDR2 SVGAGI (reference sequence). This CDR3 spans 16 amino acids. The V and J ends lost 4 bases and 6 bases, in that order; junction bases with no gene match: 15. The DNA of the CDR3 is TGTGCCAGCAGTTCTCCCCGGGACTACAATACGGCCGAGCAGTACTTC. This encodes CASSSPRDYNTAEQYF.

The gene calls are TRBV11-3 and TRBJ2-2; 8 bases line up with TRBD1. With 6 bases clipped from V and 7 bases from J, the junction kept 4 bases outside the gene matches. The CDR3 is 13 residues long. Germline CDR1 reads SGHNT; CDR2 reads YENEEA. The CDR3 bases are TGTGCCAGCAGGGACAGGGAGTTCGGGGAGCTGTTTTTT. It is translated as CASRDREFGELFF.

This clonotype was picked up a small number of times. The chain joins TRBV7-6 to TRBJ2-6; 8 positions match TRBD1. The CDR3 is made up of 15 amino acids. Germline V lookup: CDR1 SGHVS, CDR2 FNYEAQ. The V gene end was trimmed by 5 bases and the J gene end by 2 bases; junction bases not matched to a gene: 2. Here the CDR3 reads CASSNRGAGANVLTF. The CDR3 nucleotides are TGTGCCAGCAGCAACAGGGGGGCTGGGGCCAACGTCCTGACTTTC.

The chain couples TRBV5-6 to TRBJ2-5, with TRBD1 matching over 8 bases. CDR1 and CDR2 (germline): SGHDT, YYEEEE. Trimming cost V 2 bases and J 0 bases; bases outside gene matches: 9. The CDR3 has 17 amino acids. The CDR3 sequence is CASSFIGHRGNQETQYF. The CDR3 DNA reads TGTGCCAGCAGCTTTATTGGGCACAGGGGGAACCAAGAGACCCAGTACTTC.

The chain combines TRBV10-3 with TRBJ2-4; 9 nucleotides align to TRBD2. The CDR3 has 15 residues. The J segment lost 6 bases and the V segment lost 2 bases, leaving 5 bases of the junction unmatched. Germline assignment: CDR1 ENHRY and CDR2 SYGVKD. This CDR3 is CAISEVAGGGNIQYF. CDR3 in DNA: TGTGCCATCAGTGAGGTCGCGGGGGGGGGAAACATTCAGTACTTC.

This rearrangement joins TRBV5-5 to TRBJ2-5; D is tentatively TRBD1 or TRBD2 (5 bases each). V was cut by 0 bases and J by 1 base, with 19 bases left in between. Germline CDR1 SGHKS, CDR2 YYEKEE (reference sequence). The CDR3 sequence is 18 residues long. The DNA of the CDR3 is TGTGCCAGCAGCTTGGTACGAGGGACCGCATTGTCCCAAGAGACCCAGTACTTC. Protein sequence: CASSLVRGTALSQETQYF.

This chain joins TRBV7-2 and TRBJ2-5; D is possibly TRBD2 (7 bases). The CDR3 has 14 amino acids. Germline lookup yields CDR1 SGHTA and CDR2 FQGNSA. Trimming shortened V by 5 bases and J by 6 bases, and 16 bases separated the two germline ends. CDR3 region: CASSAEGGPQTQYF. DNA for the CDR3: TGTGCCAGCAGCGCAGAGGGGGGGCCTCAGACCCAGTACTTC.

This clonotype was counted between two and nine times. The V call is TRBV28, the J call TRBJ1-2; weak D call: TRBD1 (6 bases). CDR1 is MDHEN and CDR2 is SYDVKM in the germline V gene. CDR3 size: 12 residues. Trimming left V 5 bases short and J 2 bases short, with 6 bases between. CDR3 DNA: TGTGCCAGCAGTAGGGGGAACTATGGCTACACCTTC. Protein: CASSRGNYGYTF.

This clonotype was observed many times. The CDR3 DNA reads TGTGCCAGCAGCTTTCTGACAACCGGGGAGCTGTTTTTT. Protein: CASSFLTTGELFF. This sequence joins TRBV11-3 and TRBJ2-2; D is undetermined. CDR1 is SGHNT and CDR2 is YENEEA in the germline V gene. This CDR3 has 13 amino acids. The germline V and J ends were trimmed by 3 bases and 5 bases, with 7 bases remaining between them.

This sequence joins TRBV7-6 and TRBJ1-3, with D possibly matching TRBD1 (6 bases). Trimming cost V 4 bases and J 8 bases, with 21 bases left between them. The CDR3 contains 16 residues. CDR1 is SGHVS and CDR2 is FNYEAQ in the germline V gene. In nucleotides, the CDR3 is TGTGCCAGCAGCTCATCAGGGGAATGGGAACTAGACACCATATATTTT. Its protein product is CASSSSGEWELDTIYF.

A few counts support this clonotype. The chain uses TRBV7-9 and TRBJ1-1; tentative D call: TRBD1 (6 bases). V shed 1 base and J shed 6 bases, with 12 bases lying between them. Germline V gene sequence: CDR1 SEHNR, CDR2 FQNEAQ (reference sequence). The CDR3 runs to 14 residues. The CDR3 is CASSLEGGIPEAFF. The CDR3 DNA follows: TGTGCCAGCAGCTTAGAGGGGGGAATCCCTGAAGCTTTCTTT.

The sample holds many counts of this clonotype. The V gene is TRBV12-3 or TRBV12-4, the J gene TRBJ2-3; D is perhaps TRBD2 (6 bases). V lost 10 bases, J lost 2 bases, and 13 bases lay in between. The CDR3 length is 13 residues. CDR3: CAIDGRPTDTQYF. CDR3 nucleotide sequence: TGTGCCATAGATGGGAGGCCCACAGATACGCAGTATTTT.

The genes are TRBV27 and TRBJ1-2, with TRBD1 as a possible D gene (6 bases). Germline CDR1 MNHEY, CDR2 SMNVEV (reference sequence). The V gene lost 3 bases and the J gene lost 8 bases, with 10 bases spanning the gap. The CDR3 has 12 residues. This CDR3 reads CASSFRGRGYTF. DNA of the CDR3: TGTGCCAGCAGTTTTCGGGGGCGAGGCTACACCTTC.

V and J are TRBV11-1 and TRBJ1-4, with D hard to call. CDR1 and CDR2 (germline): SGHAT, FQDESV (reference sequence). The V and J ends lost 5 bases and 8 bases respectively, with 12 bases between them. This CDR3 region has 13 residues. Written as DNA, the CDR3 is TGTGCCAGCAGCCCCCGTTTGGACGAAAAACTGTTTTTT. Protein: CASSPRLDEKLFF. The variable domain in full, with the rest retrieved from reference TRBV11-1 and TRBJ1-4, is EAEVAQSPRYKITEKSQAVAFWCDPISGHATLYWYRQILGQGPELLVQFQDESVVDDSQLPKDRFSAERLKGVDSTLKIQPAELGDSAMYLCASSPRLDEKLFFGSGTQLSVL.

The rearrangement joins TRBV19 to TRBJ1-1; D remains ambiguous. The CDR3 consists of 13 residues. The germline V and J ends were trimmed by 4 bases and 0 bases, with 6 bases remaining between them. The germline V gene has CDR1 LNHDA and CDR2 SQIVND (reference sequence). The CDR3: CASSNSLNTEAFF. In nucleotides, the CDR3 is TGTGCCAGTAGTAACAGTTTGAACACTGAAGCTTTCTTT.

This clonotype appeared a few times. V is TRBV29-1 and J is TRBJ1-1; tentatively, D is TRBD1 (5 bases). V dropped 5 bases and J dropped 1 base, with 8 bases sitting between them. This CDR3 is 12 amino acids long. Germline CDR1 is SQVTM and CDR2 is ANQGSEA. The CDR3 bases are TGCAGCGTTTACGACAGGAACACTGAAGCTTTCTTT. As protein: CSVYDRNTEAFF.

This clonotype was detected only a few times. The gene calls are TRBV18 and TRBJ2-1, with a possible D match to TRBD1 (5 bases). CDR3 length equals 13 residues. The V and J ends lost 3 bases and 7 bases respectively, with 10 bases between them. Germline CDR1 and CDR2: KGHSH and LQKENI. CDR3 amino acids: CASSPRQSNEQFF. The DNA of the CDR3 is TGTGCCAGCTCACCCCGACAGTCGAATGAGCAGTTCTTC.

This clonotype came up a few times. As DNA, the CDR3 is TGTGCCAGCAACCCAGGAGGGGCACGGACTACTCACACAGATACGCAGTATTTT. It is translated as CASNPGGARTTHTDTQYF. The chain carries TRBV12-3 or TRBV12-4 and TRBJ2-3; a possible D gene is TRBD2 (6 bases). V lost 7 bases and J lost 2, with 25 bases in between. The CDR3 covers 18 residues.

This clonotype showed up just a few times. The DNA of the CDR3 is TGTGCCAGCAGTGAACAGGGACCTAGCACAGATACGCAGTATTTT. This gives the protein CASSEQGPSTDTQYF. This chain connects TRBV25-1 to TRBJ2-3; TRBD1 or TRBD2 may be the D gene (5 bases each). Germline-derived CDR1 and CDR2 are MGHDK and SYGVNS. The V end lost 2 bases, the J end lost 0 bases, and 9 bases lay between the germline ends. CDR3 length: 15 residues.

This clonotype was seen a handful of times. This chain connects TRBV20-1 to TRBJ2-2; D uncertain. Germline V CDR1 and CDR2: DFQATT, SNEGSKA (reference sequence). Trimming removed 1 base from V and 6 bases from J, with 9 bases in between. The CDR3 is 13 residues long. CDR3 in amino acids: CSARAVEAGELFF. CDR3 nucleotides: TGCAGTGCTAGAGCTGTTGAGGCCGGGGAGCTGTTTTTT.

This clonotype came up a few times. CDR3 region: CASSYSWGNQPQHF. CDR3 sequence (DNA): TGTGCCAGCAGTTACTCATGGGGTAATCAGCCCCAGCATTTT. The rearrangement uses TRBV6-2 or TRBV6-3 and TRBJ1-5; D remains unclear. CDR3 length: 14 amino acids. Germline CDR1 MNHEY, CDR2 SVGEGT. V lost 0 bases, J lost 4 bases, and 7 bases lay in between.

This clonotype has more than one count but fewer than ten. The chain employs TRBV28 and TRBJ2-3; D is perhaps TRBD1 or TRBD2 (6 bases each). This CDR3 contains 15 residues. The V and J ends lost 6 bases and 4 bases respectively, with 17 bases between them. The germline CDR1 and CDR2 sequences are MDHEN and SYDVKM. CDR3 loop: CASSSTTGASDTQYF. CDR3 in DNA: TGTGCCAGCAGCTCCACGACGGGGGCTTCAGATACGCAGTATTTT.